The 8 T cell receptor beta chains reported below all come from one sample, sequenced in a study of blood T cell repertoires in COVID-19. The table came from immunoSEQ multiplex PCR; TCRdb's copy has only in-frame clones and leaves some out. This table has some 310,000 clones, around 90% appearing once. Specimen: peripheral blood. The receptors were sampled from a woman in her thirties or forties with COVID-19, enrolled during active disease.

The V gene is TRBV4-3, the J gene TRBJ1-2; D is undetermined. CDR3 size: 16 residues. Germline V lookup: CDR1 LGHNA, CDR2 YSLEER. V shed 0 bases and J shed 3 bases, with 14 bases lying between them. The CDR3 protein is CASSQDQARIDYGYTF. Here the CDR3 DNA reads TGCGCCAGCAGCCAAGATCAGGCCAGGATCGACTATGGCTACACCTTC.

V gene TRBV2 combines with J gene TRBJ1-2, with TRBD1 matching 9 bases. V trimming: 6 bases; J trimming: 8 bases; junction bases outside the gene matches: 4. The CDR3 consists of 12 residues. Germline lookup yields CDR1 SNHLY and CDR2 FYNNEI. The CDR3 nucleotides are TGTGCCAGCAGGACAGGGGGAGGCGGCTACACCTTC. Translation: CASRTGGGGYTF.

The V call is TRBV24-1, the J call TRBJ2-7; the match to TRBD2 covers 8 bases. This CDR3 has 15 amino acids. The germline V gene encodes CDR1 KGHDR and CDR2 SFDVKD. J was trimmed by 2 bases and V by 2 bases; bases with no gene match: 4. CDR3 nucleotide sequence: TGTGCCACCAGTGATTGCGGGGGGCCGACCTACGAGCAGTACTTC. Residues: CATSDCGGPTYEQYF.

V is TRBV7-3 and J is TRBJ2-1; D might be TRBD2 (6 bases). Germline V gives CDR1 SGHTA, CDR2 FQGTGA. This CDR3 has 13 amino acids. V was pared by 2 bases and J by 4 bases, with 6 bases between. The CDR3 spells CASSLGLYNEQFF. The CDR3 DNA is TGTGCCAGCAGCTTAGGACTATACAATGAGCAGTTCTTC.

The chain is built from TRBV18 and TRBJ1-5; D perhaps matches TRBD1 (5 bases). This CDR3 is built from 13 residues. The germline V gene has CDR1 KGHSH and CDR2 LQKENI. Trimming left V 4 bases short and J 5 bases short, with 9 bases between. This CDR3 is CASSLIQDQPQHF. DNA for the CDR3: TGTGCCAGCTCACTAATACAGGATCAGCCCCAGCATTTT.

CDR3 coding DNA: TGTGCCAGCAGTTTATCGGCCACAGGGAACACTGAAGCTTTCTTT. It encodes CASSLSATGNTEAFF. The J gene is TRBJ1-1, the V gene TRBV27; a possible D gene is TRBD1 (5 bases). Trimming took 0 bases from V and 1 from J, leaving 9 bases between them. Germline V CDR1 and CDR2: MNHEY, SMNVEV (reference sequence). There are 15 residues in the CDR3.

The chain combines TRBV7-2 with TRBJ1-1; 9 bases are a match to TRBD1. Germline values: CDR1 SGHTA, CDR2 FQGNSA. The length of the CDR3 is 15 residues. Trimming cost V 1 base and J 2 bases; bases outside gene matches: 2. CDR3 sequence reads: CASSLGDRVNTEAFF. CDR3 sequence (DNA): TGTGCCAGCAGCTTAGGGGACAGGGTTAACACTGAAGCTTTCTTT.

V and J are TRBV5-1 and TRBJ2-5, with 11 bases lining up with TRBD2. V shed 4 bases and J 2 bases; nucleotides not matched to a gene: 7. The CDR3 extends over 16 amino acids. Germline V gene data show CDR1 as SGHRS and CDR2 as YFSETQ. The CDR3 is CASSAGTSGMQETQYF. CDR3 coding DNA: TGCGCCAGCAGCGCGGGGACTAGCGGAATGCAAGAGACCCAGTACTTC. The full variable domain, its missing parts supplied by reference TRBV5-1 and TRBJ2-5, is KAGVTQTPRYLIKTRGQQVTLSCSPISGHRSVSWYQQTPGQGLQFLFEYFSETQRNKGNFPGRFSGRQFSNSRSEMNVSTLELGDSALYLCASSAGTSGMQETQYFGPGTRLLVL.